The 20 T cell receptor beta chains below were found in one sample sequenced in a study of human T cells and chemical hapten exposure. TCRdb analysed the RACE reads with MiXCR anew, one entry per CDR3 protein. The sample consists of 150,000 to 200,000 distinct CDR3 sequences, 20% to 25% of them appearing once. Time point indicated: patch test 1, 2 weeks after DPC sensitization. The treatment denotes: therapeutic diphenylcyclopropenone sensitization with weekly scalp DPC. The material sequenced was whole blood, taken in connection with sensitization to the hapten diphenylcyclopropenone (DPC). The source is a woman aged 45-59 years with alopecia areata. Some clones in this sample may be carry-over from other donors' samples.

In this sample, this clonotype turned up a few times. The J gene is TRBJ2-1, the V gene TRBV30, with TRBD2 as a possible D gene (5 bases). V lost 0 bases and J 10 bases, leaving 10 bases between the germline ends. CDR1 and CDR2 from the germline V gene are GTSNPN and SVGIG (reference sequence). The CDR3 runs 12 residues. The chain's CDR3 is CAWSVRRGEQFF. Here the CDR3 DNA reads TGTGCCTGGAGTGTACGTAGAGGGGAGCAGTTCTTC.

This clonotype turned up a few times. V usage is TRBV10-2 and J usage is TRBJ1-1; 10 bases are a match to TRBD1. Trimming took 6 bases from V and 5 from J; bases not matched to a gene: 9. This CDR3 comprises 15 residues. The germline CDR1 and CDR2 sequences are WSHSY and SAAADI. The CDR3 sequence is CASRGLTGGLTEAFF. In DNA form, the CDR3 reads TGCGCCAGCAGGGGGCTGACAGGGGGCCTGACTGAAGCTTTCTTT.

Note on this clonotype: Since no conserved phenylalanine or tryptophan closes the CDR3, a read error is the likely cause. The J gene is TRBJ1-2, the V gene TRBV2; D uncertain. Germline V gene sequence: CDR1 SNHLY, CDR2 FYNNEI. Trimming took 9 bases from V and 4 from J, leaving 12 bases between them. The CDR3 extends over 12 amino acids. The CDR3 bases are TGTGCCAGTGGTCCAGGCAGCTATGGCTACACCCTC. As protein: CASGPGSYGYTL.

The chain uses TRBV20-1 and TRBJ2-1; 11 bases are a match to TRBD2. V shed 5 bases and J 5 bases; nucleotides not matched to a gene: 14. Germline CDR1 reads DFQATT; CDR2 reads SNEGSKA (reference sequence). The CDR3 runs 17 residues. The CDR3 sequence: CSAGGALLAGENNEQFF. DNA for the CDR3: TGCAGTGCTGGAGGAGCCCTACTAGCGGGGGAAAACAATGAGCAGTTCTTC.

To note about this clonotype: The junction shows a germline mismatch at one end, possibly a read error. The genes are TRBV6-5 and TRBJ2-7; D is unresolved. CDR1 and CDR2 from the germline V gene are MNHEY and SVGAGI. The CDR3 runs 13 residues. The CDR3: CVSSYVIGYEQYF. CDR3 nucleotide sequence: TGTGTCAGCAGTTACGTCATTGGGTACGAGCAGTACTTC.

The V call is TRBV7-9, the J call TRBJ1-2; 10 nucleotides align to TRBD1. The V gene's germline CDR1 is SEHNR and CDR2 FQNEAQ (reference sequence). The CDR3 runs to 17 residues. With V trimmed by 5 bases and J by 7 bases, 16 bases remained unmatched. CDR3 residues: CASSPLAGAGTGAGYTF. The CDR3 bases are TGTGCCAGCAGCCCACTCGCGGGCGCGGGGACAGGGGCTGGCTACACCTTC.

The chain recombines TRBV30 with TRBJ1-2, with a tentative D call TRBD1 (6 bases). Germline lookup yields CDR1 GTSNPN and CDR2 SVGIG (reference sequence). The CDR3 is made up of 12 amino acids. The V gene lost 2 bases and the J gene lost 8 bases, with 12 bases spanning the gap. The CDR3 nucleotides read TGTGCCTGGAGTTACAGGGTGGACGGCTACACCTTC. It yields the protein CAWSYRVDGYTF.

The rearrangement links TRBV9 to TRBJ2-3; 12 bases are a match to TRBD2. In germline, CDR1 is SGDLS, CDR2 YYNGEE. This CDR3 region has 16 residues. Germline trimming cut 4 bases from V and 4 bases from J; bases unmatched to any gene: 7. CDR3 residues: CASSPRTSGTSDTQYF. The CDR3 nucleotides are TGTGCCAGCAGCCCTCGGACTAGCGGGACGTCAGATACGCAGTATTTT.

CDR3 sequence reads: CSVDGVSIDGYTF. CDR3 DNA: TGCAGCGTTGATGGGGTTTCGATAGATGGCTACACCTTC. The chain joins TRBV29-1 to TRBJ1-2; D is unresolved. The germline V and J ends were trimmed by 3 bases and 6 bases, with 14 bases remaining between them. Germline V gene lookup returns CDR1 SQVTM and CDR2 ANQGSEA. The CDR3 has 13 amino acids.

This clonotype was seen ten or more times. V usage is TRBV6-5 and J usage is TRBJ1-1; 8 nucleotides line up with TRBD1. The CDR3 runs 15 residues. Germline assignment: CDR1 MNHEY and CDR2 SVGAGI. J lost 7 bases, V lost 0 bases, and 7 bases had no gene match. The CDR3 here is CASSYSVRGQSEAFF. CDR3 nucleotides: TGTGCCAGCAGTTACTCGGTCAGGGGGCAAAGTGAAGCTTTCTTT.

This clonotype occurred many times. The V gene is TRBV29-1, the J gene TRBJ1-2, with a possible D match to TRBD1 (6 bases). Germline loops: CDR1 SQVTM, CDR2 ANQGSEA. V was pared by 7 bases and J by 4 bases, with 16 bases between. This CDR3 is built from 13 residues. CDR3 DNA sequence: TGCAGCGCCATGGACAGCAGTTTCTATGGCTACACCTTC. It codes for CSAMDSSFYGYTF.

The rearrangement joins TRBV19 to TRBJ2-5; TRBD1 might be the D (6 bases). Trimming stripped 5 bases from V and 3 bases from J, with 7 bases between. The germline gives CDR1 LNHDA, CDR2 SQIVND (reference sequence). CDR3 length: 12 residues. CDR3 sequence: CASSPGEETQYF. The CDR3 nucleotides read TGTGCCAGTAGTCCAGGGGAAGAGACCCAGTACTTC.

This clonotype was seen a few times. V gene TRBV12-3 or TRBV12-4 combines with J gene TRBJ1-1; D might be TRBD1 (5 bases). The V end was cut by 6 bases, the J end by 3 bases, with 11 bases between. This CDR3 spans 13 amino acids. The CDR3 coding sequence is TGTGCCAGCAGGGAGGGGATGGACACTGAAGCTTTCTTT. Translating it yields CASREGMDTEAFF.

This chain uses TRBV11-3 with TRBJ2-1, with 10 nucleotides matching TRBD1. J lost 10 bases, V lost 0 bases, and 9 bases had no gene match. Per germline, CDR1 SGHNT and CDR2 YENEEA. The length of the CDR3 is 16 residues. CDR3 in amino acids: CASSLDLGTGVGEQFF. In DNA form, the CDR3 reads TGTGCCAGCAGCTTAGATCTGGGGACAGGGGTCGGGGAGCAGTTCTTC.

This clonotype has more than one count but fewer than ten. The gene calls are TRBV29-1 and TRBJ2-1; TRBD2 is a possible D gene (6 bases). The CDR3 consists of 14 residues. The germline gives CDR1 SQVTM, CDR2 ANQGSEA. V lost 0 bases and J 10 bases, leaving 16 bases between the germline ends. The CDR3 nucleotides read TGCAGCGTTGAAGATCTTAGGGAAGGAGGGGAGCAGTTCTTC. Translated, it gives CSVEDLREGGEQFF.

This clonotype showed up just a few times. The chain employs TRBV12-3 or TRBV12-4 and TRBJ1-1, with D unclear. The CDR3 length is 14 residues. V was pared by 6 bases and J by 5 bases, with 16 bases between. CDR3 region: CASSPYTEGTEAFF. Here the CDR3 DNA reads TGTGCCAGCAGCCCATATACAGAGGGAACTGAAGCTTTCTTT.

The chain joins TRBV7-2 to TRBJ2-3; 8 nucleotides align to TRBD1. The CDR3 has 14 amino acids. The trim removed 4 bases at V and 6 bases at J, leaving 6 bases unmatched. Germline V gene data show CDR1 as SGHTA and CDR2 as FQGNSA. The DNA of the CDR3 is TGTGCCAGCAGCTCCAGACAGGGGAAGGATACGCAGTATTTT. Amino acids: CASSSRQGKDTQYF.

Comment on this clonotype: This may be a read error, as it is one base from a much larger clone. The V gene is TRBV20-1, the J gene TRBJ2-7; the match to TRBD2 covers 9 bases. The CDR3 sequence is 15 residues long. Germline CDR1 DFQATT, CDR2 SNEGSKA (reference sequence). CDR3 in DNA: TGCAGTGCTCCACACCCGACTAGCGGCTCCTGCGAGCAGTACTTC. Its translation: CSAPHPTSGSCEQYF.

The rearrangement uses TRBV20-1 and TRBJ1-2; D is undetermined. The CDR3 loop spans 14 amino acids. With 0 bases removed from V and 0 bases from J, the gap between germline ends came to 8 bases. Per the germline V gene, CDR1 is DFQATT and CDR2 is SNEGSKA (reference sequence). In DNA form, the CDR3 reads TGCAGTGCTAGAGATTGGACGACTAACTATGGCTACACCTTC. Translating it yields CSARDWTTNYGYTF.

The rearrangement joins TRBV20-1 to TRBJ1-6, with D unresolved. This CDR3 spans 17 amino acids. Germline assignment: CDR1 DFQATT and CDR2 SNEGSKA (reference sequence). V was clipped by 1 base and J by 2 bases, with 15 bases between them. The CDR3, as DNA: TGCAGTGCTAGAGGGGGTGGGTTTAGGACCTATAATTCACCCCTCCACTTT. Translating it yields CSARGGGFRTYNSPLHF.